The clone carrying this TCR beta chain was observed a handful of times. As yet, its antigen is unknown. A sample-barcoded 5' primer and a J-beta primer mix were used in a second PCR of about 6 to 11 cycles. One entry per CDR3 protein, called by TCRdb with MiXCR from the 5' RACE reads. The table records some 1,500,000 distinct CDR3 sequences, about 42% of them present only once. Collection of about 9.4 milliliters of peripheral blood was performed for each donor. This record comes from a study of blood T cells in healthy people across ages. In the study overall: Template switching captured about one barcoded beta molecule per two T cells.

Findings of the study overall: Roughly linear age-related decline in beta diversity appeared, significant by age approximately 41.

CDR1 is MGHDK and CDR2 is SYGVNS in the germline V gene. With 0 bases removed from V and 2 bases from J, the gap between germline ends came to 8 bases. The CDR3 is 14 residues long. This rearrangement joins TRBV25-1 to TRBJ2-7; D gene unclear. Sequenced: blood. The receptor's source is a woman younger than 35 in good health. The chain's CDR3 is CASSEYYTPYEQYF. CDR3 nucleotides: TGTGCCAGCAGTGAATATTACACTCCCTACGAGCAGTACTTC.